Presented here are 29 T cell receptor beta chains from one specimen sequenced in a study of blood T cell repertoires in COVID-19. Clones were sequenced by immunoSEQ multiplex PCR, and TCRdb holds only the in-frame ones, with some missing. The sample carries 150,000 or so clones, roughly 80% recorded once. The sequenced material came from peripheral blood. The receptors come from a woman between 50 and 59 years old with active or convalescent COVID-19.

This clone showed up just a few times. V and J are TRBV7-3 and TRBJ2-3; TRBD1 agrees at 7 bases. Germline V lookup: CDR1 SGHTA, CDR2 FQGTGA. CDR3 length: 14 amino acids. The V segment lost 5 bases and the J segment 6 bases; nucleotides outside the gene matches: 8. The CDR3 coding sequence is TGTGCCAGCAGCCAGAGGGGGCCCGCCGATACGCAGTATTTT. Translating it yields CASSQRGPADTQYF. Combining the CDR3 with reference TRBV7-3 and TRBJ2-3 gives the whole variable domain GAGVSQTPSNKVTEKGKYVELRCDPISGHTALYWYRQSLGQGPEFLIYFQGTGAADDSGLPNDRFFAVRPEGSVSTLKIQRTERGDSAVYLCASSQRGPADTQYFGPGTRLTVL.

CDR3 sequence: CASSQGEEQFF. CDR3 DNA: TGTGCCAGCAGCCAGGGGGAGGAGCAGTTCTTC. This rearrangement joins TRBV7-8 to TRBJ2-1; 7 bases line up with TRBD1. CDR1 and CDR2 from the germline V gene are SGHVS and FQNEAQ. This CDR3 is 11 amino acids long. V shed 5 bases, J shed 10 bases, and the junction held 2 bases outside the gene matches.

DNA for the CDR3: TGCAGTCCAGGGGGGAGGAATACGCAGTATTTT. Amino acids: CSPGGRNTQYF. The chain links TRBV20-1 to TRBJ2-3; D is possibly TRBD1 (7 bases). Germline V gene data show CDR1 as DFQATT and CDR2 as SNEGSKA (reference sequence). V gave up 8 bases and J gave up 7 bases, with 13 bases separating them. The CDR3 has 11 residues.

V usage is TRBV5-1 and J usage is TRBJ2-2; unclear D gene. Germline values: CDR1 SGHRS, CDR2 YFSETQ. There are 14 residues in the CDR3. Trimming pared 7 bases from V and 0 bases from J, leaving 10 bases between. CDR3 amino acids: CASRSGSNTGELFF. Here the CDR3 DNA reads TGCGCCAGCCGATCCGGTTCGAACACCGGGGAGCTGTTTTTT.

V is TRBV7-8 and J is TRBJ2-3; no clear D gene. CDR3 length equals 11 residues. Looked up from germline, CDR1 is SGHVS and CDR2 is FQNEAQ. Trimming cost V 4 bases and J 6 bases, with 5 bases left between them. The CDR3 loop reads CASSSPDTQYF. CDR3 coding DNA: TGTGCCAGCAGCTCCCCGGATACGCAGTATTTT.

This clone showed up many times. The gene calls are TRBV28 and TRBJ2-7, with 10 bases fitting TRBD2. Germline V gene data show CDR1 as MDHEN and CDR2 as SYDVKM. The CDR3 runs 16 residues. CDR3 sequence reads: CASGVPLAGVSHEQYF. The CDR3 DNA is TGTGCTTCCGGAGTCCCCCTAGCGGGAGTTTCCCACGAGCAGTACTTC.

The V and J genes are TRBV7-9 and TRBJ2-1, with D unresolved. This CDR3 has 12 residues. Germline V gene sequence: CDR1 SEHNR, CDR2 FQNEAQ (reference sequence). V dropped 5 bases and J dropped 2 bases, with 4 bases sitting between them. CDR3: CASSPAYNEQFF. CDR3 bases: TGTGCCAGCAGCCCAGCCTACAATGAGCAGTTCTTC.

This chain joins TRBV24-1 and TRBJ1-6; TRBD1 is a possible D gene (5 bases). The V gene lost 4 bases and the J gene lost 13 bases, with 19 bases spanning the gap. Per the germline V gene, CDR1 is KGHDR and CDR2 is SFDVKD. There are 15 residues in the CDR3. In nucleotides, the CDR3 is TGTGCCACCAGTGACTCGGACGGGGCAGGAGGGCCCCTCCACTTT. This sequence encodes CATSDSDGAGGPLHF.

This clone has a single count. The J gene is TRBJ1-3, the V gene TRBV11-1; D not resolved. V shed 5 bases and J shed 8 bases, with 19 bases lying between them. CDR3 length: 15 residues. Germline V CDR1 and CDR2: SGHAT, FQDESV (reference sequence). Written as DNA, the CDR3 is TGTGCCAGCAGCCCGCGGGAGGACGGAGGATACACCATATATTTT. Amino acid sequence: CASSPREDGGYTIYF.

The chain carries TRBV2 and TRBJ1-1, with unresolved D. V was pared by 0 bases and J by 4 bases, with 12 bases between. The germline V gene encodes CDR1 SNHLY and CDR2 FYNNEI. The length of the CDR3 is 15 residues. The CDR3 is CASSEAIRAGTEAFF. The CDR3 region has the DNA TGTGCCAGCAGTGAAGCGATTCGGGCGGGCACTGAAGCTTTCTTT.

V usage is TRBV5-1 and J usage is TRBJ2-5, with 7 bases fitting TRBD1. V gave up 0 bases and J gave up 5 bases; unmatched junction bases: 10. In germline, CDR1 is SGHRS, CDR2 YFSETQ. CDR3 length equals 16 residues. CDR3 in DNA: TGCGCCAGCAGCTTGGCGGGCACAGGGGTGGTGGAGACCCAGTACTTC. Translation: CASSLAGTGVVETQYF.

The chain is built from TRBV6-2 or TRBV6-3 and TRBJ1-2; 7 bases fit TRBD1. The V gene's germline CDR1 is MNHEY and CDR2 SVGEGT. J lost 4 bases, V lost 2 bases, and 4 bases had no gene match. The CDR3 loop spans 14 amino acids. The DNA of the CDR3 is TGTGCCAGCAGTTACCCAGGGACAGTCTATGGCTACACCTTC. Amino acids: CASSYPGTVYGYTF.

V is TRBV28 and J is TRBJ1-2; no clear D gene. Trimming removed 2 bases from V and 8 bases from J, with 6 bases in between. The CDR3 length is 11 residues. Germline V gene lookup returns CDR1 MDHEN and CDR2 SYDVKM. The CDR3 DNA follows: TGTGCCAGCAGTTTAAGAGGGGGCTACACCTTC. As protein: CASSLRGGYTF.

This chain connects TRBV11-2 to TRBJ2-5, with D possibly TRBD1 on 6 matching bases. The V end was cut by 3 bases, the J end by 2 bases, with 10 bases between. Looked up from germline, CDR1 is SGHAT and CDR2 is FQNNGV. The CDR3 extends over 14 amino acids. The DNA for the CDR3 is TGTGCCAGCAGCTTCGGACAGCTACAAGAGACCCAGTACTTC. This translates into CASSFGQLQETQYF.

V usage is TRBV9 and J usage is TRBJ2-7, with no clear D. V was shortened by 4 bases and J by 7 bases, with 21 bases between the two germline ends. CDR3 length: 15 amino acids. Germline lookup yields CDR1 SGDLS and CDR2 YYNGEE. The CDR3 coding sequence is TGTGCCAGCAGCCATTCCGACTTCGACGGTTCGGAGCAGTACTTC. It specifies CASSHSDFDGSEQYF.

V and J are TRBV21-1 and TRBJ1-3; TRBD1 was called by the table and not checked on the DNA. TRBV21-1 is described as a pseudogene. There are 20 residues in the CDR3. The CDR3 DNA is TGTGCCAGCAGCAAATGCCCCCGGGACAGGGGACCTCTCTCTGGAAACACCATATATTTT. Protein sequence: CASSKCPRDRGPLSGNTIYF.

Regarding this clone: The sample carries other DNA sequences with the same CDR3. V gene TRBV6-5 combines with J gene TRBJ1-1; 7 bases fit TRBD1. The CDR3 covers 13 residues. Germline V gene lookup returns CDR1 MNHEY and CDR2 SVGAGI. After removal of 6 bases from V and 2 bases from J, the junction contained 3 bases not matched to a gene. The chain's CDR3 is CASRGTANTEAFF. The CDR3 DNA reads TGTGCCAGCAGAGGGACAGCAAACACTGAAGCTTTCTTT.

The rearrangement links TRBV4-2 to TRBJ1-1; D unresolved. Trimming removed 1 base from V and 1 base from J, with 7 bases in between. Germline assignment: CDR1 LGHNA and CDR2 YNFKEQ. The CDR3 covers 14 residues. CDR3 nucleotides: TGTGCCAGCAGCCAAGGATACAGGAACACTGAAGCTTTCTTT. It specifies CASSQGYRNTEAFF.

The rearrangement uses TRBV19 and TRBJ1-2; 9 positions match TRBD1. The germline CDR1 and CDR2 sequences are LNHDA and SQIVND (reference sequence). The CDR3 sequence is 13 residues long. Losses at the gene ends were 5 bases for V and 3 bases for J; bases not matched to a gene: 1. The CDR3 DNA is TGTGCCAGTAGTCGGGACAGGGACTATGGCTACACCTTC. Translated, it gives CASSRDRDYGYTF. Together with reference TRBV19 and TRBJ1-2, the CDR3 gives the full variable domain: DGGITQSPKYLFRKEGQNVTLSCEQNLNHDAMYWYRQDPGQGLRLIYYSQIVNDFQKGDIAEGYSVSREKKESFPLTVTSAQKNPTAFYLCASSRDRDYGYTFGSGTRLTVV.

This clone has a handful of counts. The gene calls are TRBV18 and TRBJ2-3, with 12 positions matching TRBD2. The germline CDR1 and CDR2 sequences are KGHSH and LQKENI. This CDR3 has 17 residues. V was pared by 5 bases and J by 0 bases, with 6 bases of the junction left unmatched. CDR3: CASSTWTSGASTDTQYF. The CDR3 DNA is TGTGCCAGCTCAACGTGGACTAGCGGGGCAAGCACAGATACGCAGTATTTT.

The sample holds one count of this clone. The chain is built from TRBV7-9 and TRBJ2-1; a weak D match, TRBD2 (6 bases). The CDR3 totals 14 residues. V lost 6 bases and J 6 bases, leaving 15 bases between the germline ends. Germline CDR1 SEHNR, CDR2 FQNEAQ (reference sequence). CDR3 sequence: CASRFRDGGNEQFF. The CDR3 DNA sequence: TGTGCCAGCAGGTTCCGGGACGGGGGCAATGAGCAGTTCTTC.

J is TRBJ1-1 and V is TRBV7-3, with D possibly being TRBD1 (5 bases). The germline gives CDR1 SGHTA, CDR2 FQGTGA. The CDR3 runs to 13 residues. Trimming took off 5 bases at V and 4 bases at J, with 11 bases between the two ends. The CDR3 spells CASSQGLATEAFF. DNA for the CDR3: TGTGCCAGCAGCCAGGGTTTGGCCACTGAAGCTTTCTTT.

The chain recombines TRBV4-3 with TRBJ1-4, with D unclear. V lost 1 base and J lost 8, with 11 bases in between. CDR3 length: 14 residues. CDR1 and CDR2 from the germline V gene are LGHNA and YSLEER. CDR3 nucleotides: TGCGCCAGCAGCCAAGTAGCCCGCGAAGAAAAACTGTTTTTT. Protein: CASSQVAREEKLFF.

Points on this clone: Other DNA sequences in this specimen translate into the identical CDR3. The rearrangement uses TRBV11-2 and TRBJ1-1; D call uncertain. V lost 1 base and J 1 base, leaving 4 bases between the germline ends. This CDR3 spans 13 amino acids. The germline V gene encodes CDR1 SGHAT and CDR2 FQNNGV. The CDR3 DNA follows: TGTGCCAGCAGCTTAGGCAGGAACACTGAAGCTTTCTTT. Translated, it gives CASSLGRNTEAFF.

Only one count was recorded for this clone. This chain uses TRBV7-9 with TRBJ1-2; possibly TRBD1 for D (5 bases). The V gene lost 4 bases and the J gene lost 8 bases, with 11 bases spanning the gap. CDR1 and CDR2 from the germline V gene are SEHNR and FQNEAQ (reference sequence). CDR3 length: 12 residues. CDR3 amino acids: CASSSGTEGYTF. In DNA, the CDR3 is TGTGCCAGCAGCTCCGGGACTGAAGGCTACACCTTC.

There are many counts of this clone. The chain carries TRBV27 and TRBJ2-6; D is ambiguous. Germline V CDR1 and CDR2: MNHEY, SMNVEV (reference sequence). The length of the CDR3 is 16 residues. Trimming removed 2 bases from V and 0 bases from J, with 8 bases in between. The CDR3, as DNA: TGTGCCAGCAGTTTAAACACCCGCTCTGGGGCCAACGTCCTGACTTTC. Protein product: CASSLNTRSGANVLTF.

As DNA, the CDR3 is TGTGCCTGGAGTCCCGGACTAGCGGGGAACACCGGGGAGCTGTTTTTT. Protein sequence: CAWSPGLAGNTGELFF. The chain couples TRBV30 to TRBJ2-2; the match to TRBD2 covers 11 bases. Trimming took 2 bases from V and 1 from J; bases not matched to a gene: 3. There are 16 residues in the CDR3. CDR1 and CDR2 from the germline V gene are GTSNPN and SVGIG (reference sequence). Supplemented by reference TRBV30 and TRBJ2-2, the full variable domain reads SQTIHQWPATLVQPVGSPLSLECTVEGTSNPNLYWYRQAAGRGLQLLFYSVGIGQISSEVPQNLSASRPQDRQFILSSKKLLLSDSGFYLCAWSPGLAGNTGELFFGEGSRLTVL.

The chain has TRBV15 and TRBJ2-6, with a tentative D call TRBD2 (6 bases). V was shortened by 3 bases and J by 0 bases, with 6 bases between the two germline ends. The CDR3 length is 15 residues. The germline CDR1 and CDR2 sequences are LNHNV and YYDKDF (reference sequence). The CDR3 DNA reads TGTGCCACCAGCAGGACTAGCTCTGGGGCCAACGTCCTGACTTTC. It is translated as CATSRTSSGANVLTF.

This clone showed up just once. The chain combines TRBV5-1 with TRBJ1-2; TRBD1 matches at 11 bases. V was clipped by 4 bases and J by 0 bases; unmatched bases: 11. Per germline, CDR1 SGHRS and CDR2 YFSETQ. The CDR3 is 18 residues long. CDR3 sequence reads: CASSLDRGLHPANYGYTF. The DNA of the CDR3 is TGCGCCAGCAGCCTGGACAGGGGGCTGCACCCAGCTAACTATGGCTACACCTTC.